This passage covers 3 T cell receptor beta chains from one sample sequenced in a study of cytomegalovirus exposure and HLA in healthy donors. 60 Vbeta and 13 Jbeta primers were used in PCR. Clones were sequenced by immunoSEQ multiplex PCR, and TCRdb holds only the in-frame ones, with some missing. This sample yields 99,000 or so clones, of which around 73% are seen a single time; around 1.5% belongs to the top ten. Sequencing used PBMCs. These receptor sequences come from a woman between 35 and 50 years old in good health and CMV-seronegative.

The rearrangement uses TRBV7-9 and TRBJ2-5; D is possibly TRBD2 (5 bases). The DNA end is a closer match to TRBJ2-7, so the J assignment may be wrong. The germline CDR1 and CDR2 sequences are SEHNR and FQNEAQ (reference sequence). CDR3 length equals 12 residues. CDR3 protein: CASSAEGYEQYF. As DNA, the CDR3 is TGTGCCAGCAGCGCCGAGGGCTACGAGCAGTACTTC.

This clone was seen just once. DNA of the CDR3: TGCGCCAGCAGCCAAGATTGGGGACAGGCGACAGATACGCAGTATTTT. As protein: CASSQDWGQATDTQYF. The V gene is TRBV4-3, the J gene TRBJ2-3; the match to TRBD1 covers 8 bases. J was trimmed by 3 bases and V by 0 bases; bases with no gene match: 5. Germline V CDR1 and CDR2: LGHNA, YSLEER. The CDR3 length is 16 residues.

This chain joins TRBV4-3 and TRBJ2-1, with D unclear. CDR1 and CDR2 from the germline V gene are LGHNA and YSLEER. CDR3 length: 14 amino acids. V was cut by 1 base and J by 8 bases, with 12 bases left in between. The CDR3 here is CASSQGARLDEQFF. DNA of the CDR3: TGCGCCAGCAGCCAAGGGGCCCGATTGGATGAGCAGTTCTTC.